The 15 T cell receptor beta chains presented below share a single source sample, sequenced in a study of blood T cell repertoires in COVID-19. This table comes from immunoSEQ multiplex PCR, and its TCRdb copy is limited to in-frame clones, with some not included. Among 190,000 or so clones listed, approximately 80% were seen once. The source material was peripheral blood. These receptors were obtained from a man aged 50-60 years who had recovered from COVID-19.

The V call is TRBV3-1 (or the pseudogene TRBV3-2), the J call TRBJ1-4; possible D gene TRBD1, 5 bases. The germline V gene encodes CDR1 LGHDT and CDR2 YNNKEL (reference sequence). This CDR3 is 15 amino acids long. Deletions cut 4 bases from V and 7 bases from J, with 16 bases between. In DNA form, the CDR3 reads TGTGCCAGCAGCCTGGGAGGGGCGACGAGTGAAAAACTGTTTTTT. Translated: CASSLGGATSEKLFF.

V usage is TRBV7-2 and J usage is TRBJ2-3; the D is unclear. CDR3 length: 12 residues. The V end was cut by 10 bases, the J end by 0 bases, with 8 bases between. Germline CDR1 is SGHTA and CDR2 is FQGNSA. The CDR3 sequence is CAKAASTDTQYF. As DNA, the CDR3 is TGTGCCAAGGCGGCAAGCACAGATACGCAGTATTTT.

The chain employs TRBV11-3 and TRBJ1-1; unclear D gene. Per the germline V gene, CDR1 is SGHNT and CDR2 is YENEEA. Trimming left V 1 base short and J 1 base short, with 7 bases between. The CDR3 extends over 14 amino acids. The CDR3 DNA reads as TGTGCCAGCAGCTTAGGCCAGTGGAACACTGAAGCTTTCTTT. It codes for CASSLGQWNTEAFF.

V gene TRBV5-1 combines with J gene TRBJ1-1; a possible D gene is TRBD1 (6 bases). Trimming took off 4 bases at V and 0 bases at J, with 10 bases between the two ends. The CDR3 length is 14 residues. In germline, CDR1 is SGHRS, CDR2 YFSETQ. The CDR3 region is CASSGGAVNTEAFF. The CDR3 coding sequence is TGCGCCAGCAGCGGGGGGGCAGTGAACACTGAAGCTTTCTTT.

CDR3: CASSQGTAPLYEQYF. DNA of the CDR3: TGCGCCAGCAGCCAGGGGACAGCCCCCCTCTACGAGCAGTACTTC. This chain links TRBV4-3 with TRBJ2-7; 7 bases match TRBD1. The CDR3 covers 15 residues. V lost 3 bases, J lost 3 bases, and 8 bases stayed unmatched. CDR1 and CDR2 from the germline V gene are LGHNA and YSLEER.

V is TRBV5-1 and J is TRBJ2-3, with 12 positions matching TRBD2. V dropped 4 bases and J dropped 4; count of bases not matched to a gene: 7. The CDR3 runs 16 residues. Germline-derived CDR1 and CDR2 are SGHRS and YFSETQ. CDR3 in DNA: TGCGCCAGCAGCATCCTAGCGGGGGGGCACCCAGATACGCAGTATTTT. Encoded protein: CASSILAGGHPDTQYF.

The rearrangement joins TRBV9 to TRBJ1-1; no firm D call. From germline, CDR1 is SGDLS and CDR2 YYNGEE. Trimming took 4 bases from V and 3 from J, leaving 10 bases between them. The CDR3 sequence is 13 residues long. In nucleotides, the CDR3 is TGTGCCAGCAGCACCGGAGATGACACTGAAGCTTTCTTT. This encodes CASSTGDDTEAFF.

The chain couples TRBV29-1 to TRBJ2-7, with 14 positions matching TRBD2. The CDR3 is 14 amino acids. CDR1 and CDR2 (germline): SQVTM, ANQGSEA. V was pared by 4 bases and J by 6 bases, with 5 bases of the junction left unmatched. CDR3 amino acids: CSVGGLAGVVEQYF. CDR3 nucleotides: TGCAGCGTTGGGGGACTAGCGGGAGTAGTCGAGCAGTACTTC.

This rearrangement joins TRBV10-1 to TRBJ2-1; 7 nucleotides align to TRBD2. This CDR3 is 16 amino acids long. Germline V CDR1 and CDR2: WNHNN, SYGVQD (reference sequence). The V segment lost 1 base and the J segment 6 bases; nucleotides outside the gene matches: 9. CDR3 bases: TGCGCCAGCAGTGAGTTTTATCGGGAGGAGAGCAATGAGCAGTTCTTC. Its protein product is CASSEFYREESNEQFF.

The V and J genes are TRBV19 and TRBJ2-2; D might be TRBD1 (6 bases). Germline V gene sequence: CDR1 LNHDA, CDR2 SQIVND (reference sequence). This CDR3 contains 13 residues. The ends were cut back, 2 bases at V and 5 bases at J, with 6 bases in the middle. The chain's CDR3 is CASSIRGTGELFF. The CDR3 DNA reads as TGTGCCAGTAGTATAAGGGGGACCGGGGAGCTGTTTTTT.

The chain links TRBV27 to TRBJ2-3, with D possibly matching TRBD2 (5 bases). The germline V gene has CDR1 MNHEY and CDR2 SMNVEV (reference sequence). This CDR3 has 19 amino acids. V lost 9 bases, J lost 1 base, and 29 bases lay in between. CDR3 amino acids: CASTPTTLSLAGRTDTQYF. The CDR3 DNA reads TGTGCCAGTACCCCGACGACCCTGTCGCTGGCGGGTCGCACAGATACGCAGTATTTT.

The genes are TRBV5-1 and TRBJ2-5, with 9 bases aligning to TRBD1. Unmatched junction bases numbered 2, after V lost 4 bases and J lost 1 base. This CDR3 has 14 amino acids. Germline V gene lookup returns CDR1 SGHRS and CDR2 YFSETQ. CDR3 region: CASSAGQGQETQYF. CDR3 nucleotide sequence: TGCGCCAGCAGCGCGGGACAGGGCCAAGAGACCCAGTACTTC.

This chain connects TRBV28 to TRBJ1-6; no clear D gene. The CDR3 consists of 17 residues. Trimming took 3 bases from V and 7 from J, leaving 19 bases between them. Looked up from germline, CDR1 is MDHEN and CDR2 is SYDVKM. DNA of the CDR3: TGTGCCAGCAGTTTGCCCATTGGGCGGGGAGAGAATTCACCCCTCCACTTT. This gives the protein CASSLPIGRGENSPLHF.

The chain uses TRBV27 and TRBJ1-1, with a possible D match to TRBD1 (5 bases). The CDR3 has 14 amino acids. Trimming pared 3 bases from V and 2 bases from J, leaving 10 bases between. CDR1 is MNHEY and CDR2 is SMNVEV in the germline V gene (reference sequence). CDR3 protein: CASSLRQGNTEAFF. CDR3 bases: TGTGCCAGCAGTTTGCGTCAGGGAAACACTGAAGCTTTCTTT.

The V and J genes are TRBV27 and TRBJ1-5; D possibly corresponds to TRBD1 (6 bases). Germline-derived CDR1 and CDR2 are MNHEY and SMNVEV (reference sequence). V dropped 6 bases and J dropped 1 base, with 19 bases sitting between them. This CDR3 is 17 amino acids long. CDR3 DNA sequence: TGTGCCAGCAGATTGGAAGGGGGGGCTACAAGCAATCAGCCCCAGCATTTT. The encoded protein is CASRLEGGATSNQPQHF.